A single sample gave rise to the 25 T cell receptor beta chains below, sequenced in a study of blood T cell repertoires in COVID-19. Profiled with immunoSEQ multiplex PCR; TCRdb holds only in-frame clones, not every one. The table records about 91,000 clones, about 76% of them present only once. Sequenced input: peripheral blood. Receptor source: an elderly woman with acute or convalescent COVID-19.

The gene calls are TRBV7-3 and TRBJ1-6; D gene unclear. This CDR3 spans 17 amino acids. The germline V gene has CDR1 SGHTA and CDR2 FQGTGA. The ends were cut back, 1 base at V and 7 bases at J, with 17 bases in the middle. The DNA of the CDR3 is TGTGCCAGCAGCTTAAACCCCGCTTCACAGTTGAATTCACCCCTCCACTTT. It translates to CASSLNPASQLNSPLHF.

This chain joins TRBV6-4 and TRBJ1-2; TRBD1 matches at 7 bases. V gave up 2 bases and J gave up 4 bases; unmatched junction bases: 13. The CDR3 is made up of 17 amino acids. Germline lookup yields CDR1 MRHNA and CDR2 SNTAGT. Here the CDR3 reads CASSDKIGQEISYGYTF. Here the CDR3 DNA reads TGTGCCAGCAGTGACAAAATAGGACAGGAAATAAGCTATGGCTACACCTTC.

The genes are TRBV2 and TRBJ1-6, with D perhaps matching TRBD1 (6 bases). The CDR3 contains 13 residues. V gave up 7 bases and J gave up 10 bases, with 14 bases separating them. Germline CDR1 and CDR2: SNHLY and FYNNEI. The CDR3 nucleotides read TGTGCCAGCATGGGGGACATTCACTCACCCCTCCACTTT. Translating it yields CASMGDIHSPLHF. The full variable domain, in which reference TRBV2 and TRBJ1-6 provide the parts outside the CDR3, is EPEVTQTPSHQVTQMGQEVILRCVPISNHLYFYWYRQILGQKVEFLVSFYNNEISEKSEIFDDQFSVERPDGSNFTLKIRSTKLEDSAMYFCASMGDIHSPLHFGNGTRLTVT.

J is TRBJ2-1 and V is TRBV5-3; the match to TRBD2 covers 13 bases. TRBV5-3 is treated as an ORF (open reading frame) with a function not yet certain. V trimming: 5 bases; J trimming: 8 bases; junction bases outside the gene matches: 10. This CDR3 is built from 16 residues. CDR3 in amino acids: CARRLTSGRALDEQFF. CDR3 coding DNA: TGTGCCAGAAGGCTTACTAGCGGGAGGGCCTTGGATGAGCAGTTCTTC.

This chain joins TRBV19 and TRBJ2-5, with D uncertain. Germline values: CDR1 LNHDA, CDR2 SQIVND (reference sequence). This CDR3 is 13 amino acids long. Trimming removed 5 bases from V and 2 bases from J, with 9 bases in between. The CDR3 DNA follows: TGTGCCAGTAGTGGAGCGAGACAAGAGACCCAGTACTTC. Residues: CASSGARQETQYF.

V and J are TRBV12-3 or TRBV12-4 and TRBJ2-7; 11 bases line up with TRBD2. After removal of 6 bases from V and 4 bases from J, the junction contained 2 bases not matched to a gene. The CDR3 totals 13 residues. CDR3 bases: TGTGCCAGCAGACTAGCGGGGGCTTACGAGCAGTACTTC. Amino acids: CASRLAGAYEQYF.

This chain links TRBV25-1 with TRBJ1-4, with 7 bases matching TRBD1. The ends lost 7 bases at V and 0 bases at J; junction bases unmatched: 11. CDR3 length: 17 amino acids. In germline, CDR1 is MGHDK, CDR2 SYGVNS. The DNA of the CDR3 is TGTGCCAGCACCCCCTCGGGGACAGTTGCAACTAATGAAAAACTGTTTTTT. Translated, it gives CASTPSGTVATNEKLFF.

J is TRBJ1-6 and V is TRBV6-5; 8 bases align to TRBD1. CDR3 length equals 15 residues. The J segment lost 5 bases and the V segment lost 2 bases, leaving 2 bases of the junction unmatched. The germline CDR1 and CDR2 sequences are MNHEY and SVGAGI. CDR3 sequence: CASSYDRGHNSPLHF. In DNA, the CDR3 is TGTGCCAGCAGTTACGACAGGGGACATAATTCACCCCTCCACTTT.

As regards this clone: The junction departs from germline at one end; a sequencing error may be responsible. Other DNA sequences in the same sample also yield this CDR3. The CDR3, as DNA: TGCGCTAGCAGCACAGGACAGGGAGAGGAGTACTTC. It yields the protein CASSTGQGEEYF. The chain combines TRBV5-1 with TRBJ2-7; TRBD1 matches 8 bases. Germline V lookup: CDR1 SGHRS, CDR2 YFSETQ. This CDR3 has 12 amino acids.

The genes are TRBV19 and TRBJ2-5; 7 bases are shared with TRBD2. This CDR3 contains 15 residues. V lost 6 bases to trimming and J lost 5 bases; unmatched junction nucleotides: 12. Germline assignment: CDR1 LNHDA and CDR2 SQIVND (reference sequence). The CDR3 spells CASSNGLAATETQYF. CDR3 in DNA: TGTGCCAGTAGCAACGGGCTAGCGGCTACGGAGACCCAGTACTTC.

The chain combines TRBV6-4 with TRBJ1-1; no definite D call. Germline assignment: CDR1 MRHNA and CDR2 SNTAGT. The CDR3 is made up of 9 amino acids. V gave up 10 bases and J gave up 6 bases, with 6 bases separating them. CDR3 sequence (DNA): TGTGCCAAAACAGCTGAAGCTTTCTTT. It encodes CAKTAEAFF.

The CDR3 protein is CASSPRSSRVDGYTF. CDR3 in DNA: TGTGCCAGCTCACCCAGATCTTCCAGGGTCGACGGCTACACCTTC. This chain connects TRBV18 to TRBJ1-2, with D perhaps matching TRBD1 (5 bases). This CDR3 has 15 residues. Germline CDR1 reads KGHSH; CDR2 reads LQKENI. The V end lost 3 bases, the J end lost 8 bases, and 19 bases lay between the germline ends.

The chain uses TRBV27 and TRBJ1-2; tentatively, D is TRBD1 (5 bases). CDR1 MNHEY and CDR2 SMNVEV come from the germline V gene (reference sequence). Trimming cost V 4 bases and J 1 base, with 10 bases left between them. The CDR3 is 14 amino acids. CDR3 DNA sequence: TGTGCCAGCAGTTCCCGACAGATTAACTATGGCTACACCTTC. This translates into CASSSRQINYGYTF.

This chain joins TRBV12-3 or TRBV12-4 and TRBJ1-2; the D gene is possibly TRBD1 (6 bases). The CDR3 extends over 13 amino acids. Trimming left V 10 bases short and J 8 bases short, with 20 bases between. CDR3 DNA: TGTGCCATTACACAGGGTAATGTCGGCGGCTACACCTTC. Its translation is CAITQGNVGGYTF.

The chain couples TRBV7-8 to TRBJ2-1, with D perhaps TRBD2 (5 bases). CDR1 is SGHVS, CDR2 FQNEAQ, per germline. The V and J ends lost 5 bases and 10 bases respectively, with 12 bases between them. This CDR3 contains 12 residues. The CDR3 region has the DNA TGTGCCAGCAGCCCGACCCCGGGGGAGCAGTTCTTC. This sequence encodes CASSPTPGEQFF.

The chain links TRBV7-9 to TRBJ2-7, with 10 nucleotides matching TRBD2. Germline values: CDR1 SEHNR, CDR2 FQNEAQ (reference sequence). This CDR3 region has 16 residues. V lost 4 bases and J lost 0; bases outside the gene matches: 6. CDR3 sequence (DNA): TGTGCCAGCAGCTCCTTAGCGGGGGGTAGCTCCTACGAGCAGTACTTC. This gives the protein CASSSLAGGSSYEQYF.

Only a few counts were recorded for this clone. V gene TRBV9 combines with J gene TRBJ1-3; D is unclear. Germline V lookup: CDR1 SGDLS, CDR2 YYNGEE. V lost 3 bases, J lost 4 bases, and 20 bases lay in between. CDR3 length: 17 amino acids. Written as DNA, the CDR3 is TGTGCCAGCAGCGCCATGGGTCTAGGGAGGGCCGGAAACACCATATATTTT. Encoded protein: CASSAMGLGRAGNTIYF.

This clone showed up just once. This chain connects TRBV6-5 to TRBJ1-5; possible D gene TRBD1, 5 bases. Germline V lookup: CDR1 MNHEY, CDR2 SVGAGI. The V end was cut by 0 bases, the J end by 4 bases, with 10 bases between. The CDR3 has 15 residues. The CDR3 DNA is TGTGCCAGCAGTTACTCCCGTCAGGGAAATCAGCCCCAGCATTTT. It is translated as CASSYSRQGNQPQHF.

The rearrangement joins TRBV29-1 to TRBJ2-7; D perhaps matches TRBD2 (5 bases). Germline loops: CDR1 SQVTM, CDR2 ANQGSEA. Trimming stripped 1 base from V and 3 bases from J, with 7 bases between. CDR3 length: 12 amino acids. Here the CDR3 DNA reads TGCAGCGTTGAAGTAGGAGGCTACGAGCAGTACTTC. Translation gives CSVEVGGYEQYF.

The chain joins TRBV2 to TRBJ2-5; D is undetermined. V was clipped by 4 bases and J by 5 bases, with 8 bases between them. The CDR3 covers 12 residues. Germline V gene lookup returns CDR1 SNHLY and CDR2 FYNNEI. The CDR3 DNA is TGTGCCAGCAGTGCTTATCAGGAGACCCAGTACTTC. Amino acid sequence: CASSAYQETQYF.

The rearrangement joins TRBV7-2 to TRBJ1-4; TRBD1 is a possible D gene (6 bases). The V gene's germline CDR1 is SGHTA and CDR2 FQGNSA. This CDR3 has 18 amino acids. V was cut by 4 bases and J by 4 bases, with 22 bases left in between. CDR3 protein: CASSSRTASGAVNEKLFF. The CDR3, as DNA: TGTGCCAGCAGCTCGAGAACCGCCTCAGGGGCCGTTAATGAAAAACTGTTTTTT.

The chain links TRBV7-9 to TRBJ1-2; D remains ambiguous. Germline V gene lookup returns CDR1 SEHNR and CDR2 FQNEAQ (reference sequence). Trimming stripped 1 base from V and 4 bases from J, with 10 bases between. There are 14 residues in the CDR3. CDR3 residues: CASSLEAQSYGYTF. In nucleotides, the CDR3 is TGTGCCAGCAGCTTAGAAGCACAGTCCTATGGCTACACCTTC.

The chain links TRBV5-1 to TRBJ1-2, with 11 bases identical to TRBD1. CDR1 and CDR2 from the germline V gene are SGHRS and YFSETQ. The trim removed 4 bases at V and 7 bases at J, leaving 12 bases unmatched. The CDR3 spans 16 residues. CDR3 in amino acids: CASSRVPGQGARGYTF. The CDR3 region has the DNA TGCGCCAGCAGCCGAGTCCCCGGACAGGGGGCGCGTGGCTACACCTTC. Combining the CDR3 with reference TRBV5-1 and TRBJ1-2 gives the whole variable domain KAGVTQTPRYLIKTRGQQVTLSCSPISGHRSVSWYQQTPGQGLQFLFEYFSETQRNKGNFPGRFSGRQFSNSRSEMNVSTLELGDSALYLCASSRVPGQGARGYTFGSGTRLTVV.

In DNA form, the CDR3 reads TGTGCCAGCAGCTTAGGAGGCAGGGGGCACACTGAAGCTTTCTTT. This sequence encodes CASSLGGRGHTEAFF. This chain uses TRBV7-2 with TRBJ1-1; TRBD1 matches 8 bases. V shed 1 base, J shed 3 bases, and the junction held 4 bases outside the gene matches. CDR1 is SGHTA, CDR2 FQGNSA, per germline. The CDR3 spans 15 residues. Full variable domain (rest looked up from reference TRBV7-2 and TRBJ1-1): GAGVSQSPSNKVTEKGKDVELRCDPISGHTALYWYRQSLGQGLEFLIYFQGNSAPDKSGLPSDRFSAERTGGSVSTLTIQRTQQEDSAVYLCASSLGGRGHTEAFFGQGTRLTVV.

V is TRBV5-1 and J is TRBJ1-4; D call uncertain. Trimming pared 1 base from V and 6 bases from J, leaving 7 bases between. Germline V gene lookup returns CDR1 SGHRS and CDR2 YFSETQ. CDR3 length equals 13 residues. This CDR3 reads CASSLILDEKLFF. The CDR3 nucleotides read TGCGCCAGCAGCTTGATCCTTGATGAAAAACTGTTTTTT.